This T cell receptor beta chain was sequenced for a study of blood T cell repertoires in COVID-19. Participant age was about 18 to 95 years, and participants resided in fewer than 25 US areas. In the original workflow: Amplified reference gene primers provided the basis for estimating nucleated cell counts. The data were produced by immunoSEQ multiplex PCR, yet TCRdb's version contains in-frame clones alone and is incomplete. That table gives V, J and clone size, and the DNA gave D and trimming. In the table there are approximately 160,000 clones, roughly 90% of which are singletons. Unmatched junction bases numbered 12, after V lost 3 bases and J lost 3 bases. This CDR3 spans 16 amino acids. CDR1 DFQATT and CDR2 SNEGSKA come from the germline V gene (reference sequence).

Material: PBMCs or T cells enriched from blood (not recorded which). This rearrangement joins TRBV20-1 to TRBJ2-7; TRBD2 agrees at 9 bases. The sequence was collected from a woman in her forties or fifties who had recovered from COVID-19. The CDR3 spells CSASVGSGLANYEQYF. The CDR3 DNA follows: TGCAGTGCTAGTGTGGGATCAGGACTAGCGAACTACGAGCAGTACTTC.